Sequencing of this TCR beta chain was carried out in a study of beta chain features in type 1 diabetes. Study information: Examined across all samples were around 110 million sorted cells.

Expressed TCRB transcripts were sequenced because the isolated RNA had all been reverse transcribed beforehand. The protocol was immunoSEQ multiplex PCR, while the TCRdb copy is restricted to in-frame clones and leaves out a portion. The sample yields 600,000 to 750,000 clones, roughly an eighth seen once. CDR3 length: 14 amino acids. Broader study findings: TCRB CDR3s were moderately but significantly shorter in Type 1 diabetes patients in all four CD4+ subsets.

A few counts support this clone. Its antigen remains unidentified. This clonotype was sampled from a man aged 25-45 years with type 1 diabetes. Sequenced material: naive CD4+ T cells from blood. J is TRBJ2-5 and V is TRBV21-1; no check of the table's D call, TRBD2, against the DNA was made. TRBV21-1 is marked as a pseudogene. CDR3 in amino acids: CASSKDCVAETQYF. The CDR3 DNA sequence: TGTGCCAGCAGCAAGGACTGCGTTGCAGAGACCCAGTACTTC.